The source of this T cell receptor beta chain is a study of cytomegalovirus exposure and HLA in healthy donors. The PCR employed 60 Vbeta primers together with 13 Jbeta primers. Only in-frame clones appear in the TCRdb table, and some are missing; sequencing was by immunoSEQ multiplex PCR. Of approximately 81,000 clones listed, roughly 84% are singletons. This TCR derives from a woman in her 50s in good health and CMV-seronegative. Sequencing was performed on PBMCs.

The CDR3 nucleotides read TGTGCCAGCAGCCGGACAGGGGGCGACGGCTTTGGGGTTAACTATGGCTACACCTTC. This translates into CASSRTGGDGFGVNYGYTF. This chain uses TRBV7-8 with TRBJ1-2; 11 nucleotides agree with TRBD1. There are 19 residues in the CDR3. The germline V gene encodes CDR1 SGHVS and CDR2 FQNEAQ. V lost 5 bases to trimming and J lost 1 base; unmatched junction nucleotides: 15.